Following are 23 T cell receptor beta chains from one sample sequenced in a study of cytomegalovirus exposure and HLA in healthy donors. Amplification used 60 Vbeta primers and 13 Jbeta primers. TCRdb's table, derived via immunoSEQ multiplex PCR, lists solely in-frame clones and lacks some. The sample contains about 89,000 clones, 85% of which appear only once. Source material: PBMCs. The receptors were gathered from a man aged 40-49 years in good health and CMV-seropositive.

The rearrangement links TRBV7-8 to TRBJ1-1, with D perhaps matching TRBD1 (6 bases). Per the germline V gene, CDR1 is SGHVS and CDR2 is FQNEAQ. The CDR3 contains 18 residues. Trimming took 1 base from V and 0 from J, leaving 18 bases between them. CDR3 nucleotide sequence: TGTGCCAGCAGCTTAGTGTCTCCGGACAGTTGGATGAACACTGAAGCTTTCTTT. Amino acid sequence: CASSLVSPDSWMNTEAFF.

The chain couples TRBV7-3 to TRBJ1-6, with TRBD1 matching over 8 bases. Trimming removed 3 bases from V and 7 bases from J; junction bases left unmatched: 5. The germline gives CDR1 SGHTA, CDR2 FQGTGA. The length of the CDR3 is 15 residues. The CDR3 nucleotides read TGTGCCAGCAGCTTGGGGACAGGACTGAATTCACCCCTCCACTTT. It translates to CASSLGTGLNSPLHF.

About this clone itself: The junction departs from germline at one end; a sequencing error may be responsible. V usage is TRBV10-3 and J usage is TRBJ1-5, with a possible D match to TRBD1 (6 bases). The CDR3 is made up of 14 amino acids. The germline CDR1 and CDR2 sequences are ENHRY and SYGVKD. As DNA, the CDR3 is TGTGCCATCAGCGGGCTGGGGGACAATCAGCCCCAGCACTTT. Translation gives CAISGLGDNQPQHF.

The chain couples TRBV10-2 to TRBJ2-5, with 7 bases identical to TRBD2. Looked up from germline, CDR1 is WSHSY and CDR2 is SAAADI. V lost 2 bases to trimming and J lost 0 bases; unmatched junction nucleotides: 3. CDR3 size: 15 residues. CDR3 in DNA: TGCGCCAGCAGTGAGAATAGCGGGTACCAAGAGACCCAGTACTTC. Encoded protein: CASSENSGYQETQYF.

The chain combines TRBV15 with TRBJ2-4, with a tentative D call TRBD2 (5 bases). The V end was cut by 1 base, the J end by 3 bases, with 16 bases between. CDR1 and CDR2 from the germline V gene are LNHNV and YYDKDF (reference sequence). CDR3 size: 17 residues. In DNA form, the CDR3 reads TGTGCCACCAGCAGAGGGCCGGGGAGAGAGGGCAAAAACATTCAGTACTTC. It specifies CATSRGPGREGKNIQYF.

The V call is TRBV6-5, the J call TRBJ2-7, with D tentatively TRBD2 (6 bases). CDR1 and CDR2 from the germline V gene are MNHEY and SVGAGI. V was cut by 5 bases and J by 5 bases, with 13 bases left in between. CDR3 length equals 13 residues. The CDR3 region is CASSGSGTHEQYF. The CDR3 bases are TGTGCCAGCAGTGGATCAGGGACTCACGAGCAGTACTTC.

This chain uses TRBV28 with TRBJ2-2; possibly TRBD2 for D (5 bases). Trimming shortened V by 6 bases and J by 3 bases, and 17 bases separated the two germline ends. Germline CDR1 reads MDHEN; CDR2 reads SYDVKM. The CDR3 runs 16 residues. The DNA for the CDR3 is TGTGCCAGCAGGAAGGAGAGGGAGAAATACACCGGGGAGCTGTTTTTT. Its translation: CASRKEREKYTGELFF.

This sequence joins TRBV11-3 and TRBJ2-7; the D is unclear. Per germline, CDR1 SGHNT and CDR2 YENEEA. V dropped 6 bases and J dropped 0 bases, with 18 bases sitting between them. The CDR3 spans 16 residues. For the CDR3, the DNA is TGTGCCAGCAGGCCAGGTCGGCAGGCCAACTCCTACGAGCAGTACTTC. Translating gives CASRPGRQANSYEQYF.

With regard to this clone: Additional DNA sequences in this sample encode the identical CDR3. This chain connects TRBV7-9 to TRBJ2-5; D is perhaps TRBD2 (6 bases). Germline values: CDR1 SEHNR, CDR2 FQNEAQ (reference sequence). The CDR3 consists of 14 residues. Trimming took off 4 bases at V and 2 bases at J, with 11 bases between the two ends. The CDR3: CASSSSGRQETQYF. CDR3 nucleotide sequence: TGTGCCAGCAGCTCTTCAGGGAGGCAAGAGACCCAGTACTTC. The full variable domain, its missing parts supplied by reference TRBV7-9 and TRBJ2-5, is DTGVSQNPRHKITKRGQNVTFRCDPISEHNRLYWYRQTLGQGPEFLTYFQNEAQLEKSRLLSDRFSAERPKGSFSTLEIQRTEQGDSAMYLCASSSSGRQETQYFGPGTRLLVL.

The V gene is TRBV6-5, the J gene TRBJ1-2; 7 nucleotides line up with TRBD1. J was trimmed by 4 bases and V by 4 bases; bases with no gene match: 3. The CDR3 runs 13 residues. From germline, CDR1 is MNHEY and CDR2 SVGAGI. The CDR3 sequence: CASSLQGTYGYTF. The CDR3 region has the DNA TGTGCCAGCAGTTTACAGGGGACCTATGGCTACACCTTC.

This clone occurred a few times. The V gene is TRBV25-1, the J gene TRBJ1-2; 9 positions agree with TRBD1. The CDR3 consists of 15 residues. V lost 8 bases and J lost 5; bases outside the gene matches: 12. The germline CDR1 and CDR2 sequences are MGHDK and SYGVNS. The CDR3 here is CASSRDREGEYGYTF. CDR3 nucleotide sequence: TGTGCCAGCTCCCGGGACAGGGAGGGGGAGTATGGCTACACCTTC.

J is TRBJ1-6 and V is TRBV18; maybe TRBD1 (6 bases). The CDR3 covers 14 residues. V lost 4 bases and J lost 7, with 11 bases in between. CDR1 and CDR2 (germline): KGHSH, LQKENI. The chain's CDR3 is CASSLDRSNSPLHF. CDR3 nucleotides: TGTGCCAGCTCACTGGACAGATCAAATTCACCCCTCCACTTT.

The chain joins TRBV7-9 to TRBJ2-7; TRBD2 agrees at 10 bases. The CDR3 spans 17 residues. Germline V gene lookup returns CDR1 SEHNR and CDR2 FQNEAQ (reference sequence). Germline trimming cut 4 bases from V and 0 bases from J; bases unmatched to any gene: 9. The chain's CDR3 is CASSSPQREGYSYEQYF. The CDR3 coding sequence is TGTGCCAGCAGCTCACCCCAGCGGGAGGGCTACTCCTACGAGCAGTACTTC.

The chain recombines TRBV28 with TRBJ1-2, with D tentatively TRBD1 (5 bases). Germline values: CDR1 MDHEN, CDR2 SYDVKM. V was pared by 3 bases and J by 4 bases, with 15 bases between. The CDR3 extends over 15 amino acids. CDR3: CASSLSVVGGYGYTF. Here the CDR3 DNA reads TGTGCCAGCAGTTTGTCGGTTGTGGGGGGCTATGGCTACACCTTC.

J is TRBJ2-7 and V is TRBV7-2; D gene ambiguous. Trimming took 1 base from V and 0 from J, leaving 10 bases between them. This CDR3 has 15 residues. CDR1 and CDR2 from the germline V gene are SGHTA and FQGNSA. CDR3 sequence (DNA): TGTGCCAGCAGCTTAGGGGTACACTACTCCTACGAGCAGTACTTC. This translates into CASSLGVHYSYEQYF.

This clone has a single count. The chain combines TRBV6-6 with TRBJ1-2, with D maybe TRBD1 (5 bases). The V and J ends lost 6 bases and 6 bases respectively, with 8 bases between them. Per germline, CDR1 MNHNY and CDR2 SVGAGI (reference sequence). The length of the CDR3 is 11 residues. DNA for the CDR3: TGTGCCAGCAGACCGGGGGATGGCTACACCTTC. Its translation is CASRPGDGYTF.

The chain is built from TRBV25-1 and TRBJ1-6; tentative D call: TRBD1 (6 bases). This CDR3 region has 15 residues. Trimming left V 1 base short and J 8 bases short, with 12 bases between. The germline V gene has CDR1 MGHDK and CDR2 SYGVNS. The CDR3 is CASSELDSDDSPLHF. The CDR3 DNA reads as TGTGCCAGCAGTGAATTGGACAGTGACGATTCACCCCTCCACTTT.

The rearrangement joins TRBV5-6 to TRBJ2-4, with D unresolved. This CDR3 has 15 residues. Between the trimmed V and J ends, which lost 0 bases and 9 bases, there was a span of 16 bases. Germline V gene lookup returns CDR1 SGHDT and CDR2 YYEEEE. This CDR3 reads CASSLELAVPGIQYF. CDR3 coding DNA: TGTGCCAGCAGCTTGGAACTGGCCGTTCCAGGCATTCAGTACTTC. Supplemented by reference TRBV5-6 and TRBJ2-4, the full variable domain reads DAGVTQSPTHLIKTRGQQVTLRCSPKSGHDTVSWYQQALGQGPQFIFQYYEEEERQRGNFPDRFSGHQFPNYSSELNVNALLLGDSALYLCASSLELAVPGIQYFGAGTRLSVL.

This chain uses TRBV28 with TRBJ1-2; D remains unclear. Looked up from germline, CDR1 is MDHEN and CDR2 is SYDVKM. This CDR3 is 14 amino acids long. The germline V and J ends were trimmed by 5 bases and 2 bases, with 12 bases remaining between them. CDR3 amino acids: CASSLDGGNYGYTF. The CDR3 DNA is TGTGCCAGCAGTCTGGACGGAGGAAACTATGGCTACACCTTC.

This clone came up a few times. The chain couples TRBV7-3 to TRBJ1-3; 9 bases are shared with TRBD1. Losses at the gene ends were 3 bases for V and 4 bases for J; bases not matched to a gene: 13. CDR1 SGHTA and CDR2 FQGTGA come from the germline V gene. This CDR3 has 18 amino acids. This CDR3 is CASSFGKGQGLIGNTIYF. CDR3 bases: TGTGCCAGCAGCTTCGGTAAGGGACAGGGATTAATCGGAAACACCATATATTTT.

The chain employs TRBV11-3 and TRBJ2-3, with a weak D call TRBD2 (5 bases). The CDR3 covers 18 residues. With 5 bases removed from V and 2 bases from J, the gap between germline ends came to 23 bases. Germline V gene sequence: CDR1 SGHNT, CDR2 YENEEA. The CDR3: CASSPRWAERGPTDTQYF. The CDR3 nucleotides are TGTGCCAGCAGCCCTCGATGGGCCGAGAGAGGGCCCACAGATACGCAGTATTTT.

CDR3 sequence reads: CATSREGGRAYEQYF. CDR3 DNA: TGTGCCACCAGCAGAGAGGGCGGGAGGGCCTACGAGCAGTACTTC. V and J are TRBV15 and TRBJ2-5; 9 nucleotides agree with TRBD2. The better agreement between TRBJ2-7 and the DNA end casts doubt on the J call. From germline, CDR1 is LNHNV and CDR2 YYDKDF (reference sequence). The CDR3 covers 15 residues.

The CDR3 here is CASSRGDRADTQYF. Written as DNA, the CDR3 is TGTGCCAGCAGTCGGGGGGACAGGGCAGATACGCAGTATTTT. The chain uses TRBV25-1 and TRBJ2-3; 9 bases are a match to TRBD1. The CDR3 loop spans 14 amino acids. Germline V gives CDR1 MGHDK, CDR2 SYGVNS. V gave up 5 bases and J gave up 4 bases; unmatched junction bases: 4.